This T cell receptor beta chain was found in a study of T-cell memory formation after mild COVID-19. V lost 6 bases to trimming and J lost 8 bases, with 11 bases between them. This CDR3 region has 13 residues. Study-wide results and caveats: For second-wave clones that peaked at day 37, SARS-CoV-2 specificity went unverified. The main location of contracting CD4+ clones was CM and EM, and that of contracting CD8+ clones was EMRA.

Ten or more counts support this clonotype. The antigen remains unidentified. Using constant-segment primers, 5'RACE produced TCR alpha and TCR beta cDNA libraries carrying sample barcodes and UMIs. TCRdb ran MiXCR on the 5' RACE reads and lists one entry per CDR3 protein. The data show about 350,000 distinct CDR3 sequences, roughly an eighth seen once. Sequencing input: PBMCs or a T cell subset sorted from them (not recorded which). The TCR sequence derives from a young man who had mild COVID-19 (a few samples of this study predate the infection). Cell type and time point are not known. V and J are TRBV12-3 or TRBV12-4 and TRBJ1-6; D is possibly TRBD1 (5 bases). The CDR3 protein is CASSRQRDSPLHF. For the CDR3, the DNA is TGTGCCAGCAGCAGACAGAGAGATTCACCCCTCCACTTT.